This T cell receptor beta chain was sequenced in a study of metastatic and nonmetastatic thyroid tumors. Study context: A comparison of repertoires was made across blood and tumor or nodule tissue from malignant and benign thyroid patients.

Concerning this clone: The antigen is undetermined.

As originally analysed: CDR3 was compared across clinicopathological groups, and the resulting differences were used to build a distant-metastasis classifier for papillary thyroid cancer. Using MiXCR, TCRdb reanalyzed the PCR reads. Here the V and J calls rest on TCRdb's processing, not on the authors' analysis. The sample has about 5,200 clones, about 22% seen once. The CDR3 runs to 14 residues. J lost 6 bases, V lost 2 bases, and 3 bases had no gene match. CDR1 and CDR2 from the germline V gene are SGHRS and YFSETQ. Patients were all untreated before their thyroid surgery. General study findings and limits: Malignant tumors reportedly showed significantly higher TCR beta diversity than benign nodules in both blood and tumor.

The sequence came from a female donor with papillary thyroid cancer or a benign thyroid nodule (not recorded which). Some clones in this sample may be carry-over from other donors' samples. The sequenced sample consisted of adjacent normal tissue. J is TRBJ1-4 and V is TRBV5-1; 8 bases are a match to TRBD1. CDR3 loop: CASSFSQGDEKLFF. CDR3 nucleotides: TGCGCCAGCAGCTTCTCACAGGGGGATGAAAAACTGTTTTTT. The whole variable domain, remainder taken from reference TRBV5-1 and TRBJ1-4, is KAGVTQTPRYLIKTRGQQVTLSCSPISGHRSVSWYQQTPGQGLQFLFEYFSETQRNKGNFPGRFSGRQFSNSRSEMNVSTLELGDSALYLCASSFSQGDEKLFFGSGTQLSVL.